These T cell receptor beta chains were read from a single sample in a study of shared clonotypes between healthy human individuals. The assay was immunoSEQ multiplex PCR, and TCRdb's table has in-frame clones only and misses some. The sample carries just over 2,000,000 clones, 85% to 95% recorded once. What was sequenced was naive CD4+ T cells sorted from blood. These receptors came from a man aged 18-30 years in good health. Each CDR3 is given with its conserved first and last residue. A D gene is named only where the DNA matches it firmly. The size of a clone is reported for some rows only, either as once, few or many, or as a class for expanded clones.

V,size,D,J,DNA,CDR3
TRBV30,NA,NA,TRBJ2-7,TGTGCCTGGAGTGTAACTCCGGGGGCCTACGAGCAGTACTTC,CAWSVTPGAYEQYF
TRBV10-3,NA,NA,TRBJ2-5,TGTGCCATCAGTACGGACAGTAGTCAAGAGCAAACCCAGTACTTC,CAISTDSSQEQTQYF
TRBV4-1,NA,TRBD1,TRBJ1-4,TGCGCCAGCAGCTTCCGGGACAGGGTATTCGGTACTAATGAAAAACTGTTTTTT,CASSFRDRVFGTNEKLFF
TRBV6-6,NA,NA,TRBJ1-6,TGTGCCAGCAGCTCCCGAGGGGCAAGCTATAATTCACCCCTCCACTTT,CASSSRGASYNSPLHF
TRBV10-1,NA,TRBD1,TRBJ2-1,TGCGCCAGCAGTTCCGGGACAGTCTACAATGAGCAGTTCTTC,CASSSGTVYNEQFF
TRBV30,NA,NA,TRBJ1-1,TGTGCCTGCGCACCCCCCTTCGACACTGAAGCTTTCTTT,CACAPPFDTEAFF
TRBV7-2,NA,TRBD1,TRBJ2-5,TGTGCCAGCAGCTTACAGGGGGCGGGCCAAGAGACCCAGTACTTC,CASSLQGAGQETQYF
TRBV5-6,NA,NA,TRBJ1-6,TGTGCCAGCAGCTTTCAAAGCTCCTATAATTCACCCCTCCACTTT,CASSFQSSYNSPLHF
TRBV28,NA,NA,TRBJ2-5,TGTGCCAGCAAGTTGAGATTCCAAGAGACCCAGTACTTC,CASKLRFQETQYF
TRBV19,NA,TRBD1,TRBJ1-2,TGTGCCAGTAGTCTTCGACAGGGGGCGGATGGCTACACCTTC,CASSLRQGADGYTF
TRBV28,NA,NA,TRBJ1-3,TGTGCCAGCAGTTTATTGTTCGGGGAAATCTCTGGAAACACCATATATTTT,CASSLLFGEISGNTIYF
TRBV7-7,NA,NA,TRBJ2-7,TGTGCTAGCAGCTTTGGGACCCCCAGCTCCTACGAGCAGTACTTC,CASSFGTPSSYEQYF
TRBV9,NA,TRBD2,TRBJ2-3,TGTGCCAGCAGCCTAGACGCGGGAGGTTCGGATACGCAGTATTTT,CASSLDAGGSDTQYF
TRBV28,once,TRBD1,TRBJ2-1,TGTGCCAGCAGGGGACAGGGGCCTGGCAATGAGCAGTTCTTC,CASRGQGPGNEQFF
TRBV19,few,NA,TRBJ1-6,TGTGCCAGTACCCGGTCCGGGGACTATAATTCACCCCTCCACTTT,CASTRSGDYNSPLHF
TRBV10-2,NA,TRBD1,TRBJ1-2,TGCGCCAGCAGTGAACAGGGGTATGGCTACACCTTC,CASSEQGYGYTF
TRBV7-9,once,TRBD1,TRBJ1-4,TGTGCCAGCAGCCCCCAGGGTAAGGGGGCGCGAGAAAAACTGTTTTTT,CASSPQGKGAREKLFF
TRBV10-3,NA,NA,TRBJ2-3,TGTGCCATCAGGTTTTCGGGTACTAGCACAGATACGCAGTATTTT,CAIRFSGTSTDTQYF
TRBV5-1,NA,TRBD1,TRBJ1-2,TGCGCCAGCAGCTTGGTACAGGGGGCCGGACCCTATGGCTACACCTTC,CASSLVQGAGPYGYTF
TRBV5-4,NA,NA,TRBJ2-2,TGTGCCAGCAATACAGGGCTGAACACCGGGGAGCTGTTTTTT,CASNTGLNTGELFF
TRBV28,few,NA,TRBJ1-2,TGTGCCAGCCGCCTTGGCAGCGCGAACTATGGCTACACCTTC,CASRLGSANYGYTF
TRBV19,NA,TRBD1,TRBJ1-2,TGTGCCAGTACCAAAGACAGGGGGCGCCTCGGAGGCTACACCTTC,CASTKDRGRLGGYTF
TRBV7-2,NA,TRBD1,TRBJ2-1,TGTGCCAGCAGCTTAGGGGGGACAGGAAACAATGAGCAGTTCTTC,CASSLGGTGNNEQFF
TRBV5-1,NA,NA,TRBJ2-5,TGCGCCAGCAGCTCGCGAGAGACCCAGTACTTC,CASSSRETQYF
TRBV27,NA,TRBD1,TRBJ1-2,TGTGCCAGCAGTTTAACAGGGGGCCCGAACTATGGCTACACCTTC,CASSLTGGPNYGYTF
TRBV10-1,NA,NA,TRBJ2-4,TGCGCCAGCAGTGGGGACCTGGGCATTCAGTACTTC,CASSGDLGIQYF
TRBV19,NA,NA,TRBJ2-3,TGTGCCAGTAGAGCAGGGGCCGGAGATACGCAGTATTTT,CASRAGAGDTQYF
TRBV5-1,NA,TRBD1,TRBJ1-4,TGCGCCAGCAGCTTGTGGACAGGGGTGGAAGAAAAACTGTTTTTT,CASSLWTGVEEKLFF
TRBV7-9,NA,NA,TRBJ1-3,TGTGCCAGCAGCTTAAGATCTCCCGGAAACACCATATATTTT,CASSLRSPGNTIYF
TRBV5-1,once,TRBD2,TRBJ2-3,TGCGCCAGCAGCTCTGTAGCGGGGTTGAGCACAGATACGCAGTATTTT,CASSSVAGLSTDTQYF
TRBV9,NA,NA,TRBJ1-1,TGTGCCAGCAGCTTTAGTCAGGGGAGGAACACTGAAGCTTTCTTT,CASSFSQGRNTEAFF
TRBV12-1,once,NA,TRBJ2-7,TGTGCCAGCAGCTTTGGAAGGCCTTTCTACGAGCAGTACTTC,CASSFGRPFYEQYF
TRBV2,NA,NA,TRBJ1-5,TGTGCCAGCAGCGATGTCAGGGGACAGCCCCAGCATTTT,CASSDVRGQPQHF
TRBV5-4,NA,NA,TRBJ2-3,TGTGCCAGCACCCTCAACCCGGGGGCAGATACGCAGTATTTT,CASTLNPGADTQYF
TRBV4-1,NA,TRBD1,TRBJ2-5,TGCGCCAGCAGCCAAGTAAGGGGGCTGGGCCAAGAGACCCAGTACTTC,CASSQVRGLGQETQYF
TRBV5-4,NA,TRBD1,TRBJ2-3,TGTGCCAGCAGCTTGGCTTCATCGACAGGGGCCGCTGCAGATACGCAGTATTTT,CASSLASSTGAAADTQYF
TRBV30,NA,NA,TRBJ2-5,TGTGCCAGGGACTCACAGGTAGAGACCCAGTACTTC,CARDSQVETQYF
TRBV18,NA,NA,TRBJ2-6,TGTGCCAGCTCACCACTGGCAGGCAAGAGCTCTGGGGCCAACGTCCTGACTTTC,CASSPLAGKSSGANVLTF
TRBV7-2,NA,NA,TRBJ2-7,TGTGCCAGCAGCCGGTACACCTCCGAGCAGTACTTC,CASSRYTSEQYF
TRBV5-1,NA,TRBD1,TRBJ2-3,TGCGCCAGCAGCTTGGGCGACAGGGCGGATACGCAGTATTTT,CASSLGDRADTQYF
TRBV5-4,NA,NA,TRBJ2-7,TGTGCCAGCAGCCTGACAGGTACCTACGAGCAGTACTTC,CASSLTGTYEQYF
TRBV6-1,NA,TRBD1,TRBJ1-2,TGTGCCAGCCGAGGACAGGGCTACTATGGCTACACCTTC,CASRGQGYYGYTF
TRBV13,once,TRBD1,TRBJ2-7,TGTGCCAGCAGCCCCACAGGGGAAGCAGGCGAGCAGTACTTC,CASSPTGEAGEQYF